This is a list of T cell receptor beta chains from one sample in a study of CXCR3-negative and CXCR3-positive naive CD8 T cells. Reanalyzing the 5' RACE reads, TCRdb keeps one entry per CDR3 protein, without DNA. The table gives roughly 100,000 distinct CDR3 sequences; the top ten clones make up more than 0.3% of it. Sequenced: naive CXCR3+ CD8+ T cells from blood. The receptors stem from a human donor in good health. Some clones in this sample may be carry-over from other donors' samples. The CDR3 runs from the conserved cysteine through the conserved F or W.

>TRBV28|TRBJ2-3
CASSARLAGGLGDTQYF
>TRBV20-1|TRBJ2-4
CSARVFGGLAKNIQYF
>TRBV7-9|TRBJ2-2
CASHWVTGNTGELFF
>TRBV4-3|TRBJ2-7
CASSQTLAGSSYEQYF
>TRBV19|TRBJ1-2
CASAGQEIYGYTF
>TRBV29-1|TRBJ2-5
CSVVDPGQPSQETQYF
>TRBV5-6|TRBJ2-1
CASSFGSGLSDEQFF
>TRBV11-2|TRBJ2-7
CASSPPARPYEQYF
>TRBV29-1|TRBJ2-5
CSVGGPSGHQETQYF
>TRBV7-9|TRBJ1-5
CASSATGSSNQPQHF
>TRBV9|TRBJ2-7
CASSVGQGAGSEQYF
>TRBV15|TRBJ2-5
CATSGSGRAFEETQYF
>TRBV20-1|TRBJ2-7
CSAGTGDFHEQYF
>TRBV20-1|TRBJ1-1
CSAKNRAPDRETWAEAFF
>TRBV29-1|TRBJ2-7
CSVRDFSSYEQYF
>TRBV7-9|TRBJ2-7
CASSSPDSYEQYF